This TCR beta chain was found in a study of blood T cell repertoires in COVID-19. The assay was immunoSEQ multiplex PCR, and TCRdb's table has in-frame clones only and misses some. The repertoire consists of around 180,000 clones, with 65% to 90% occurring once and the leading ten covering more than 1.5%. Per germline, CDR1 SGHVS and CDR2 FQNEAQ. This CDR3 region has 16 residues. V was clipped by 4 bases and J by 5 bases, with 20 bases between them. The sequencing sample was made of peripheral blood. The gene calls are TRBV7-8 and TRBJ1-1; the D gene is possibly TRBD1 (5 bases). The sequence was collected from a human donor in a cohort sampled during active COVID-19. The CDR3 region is CASSSIKGGARTEAFF. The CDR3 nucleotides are TGTGCCAGCAGCTCTATTAAGGGTGGGGCGCGAACTGAAGCTTTCTTT.